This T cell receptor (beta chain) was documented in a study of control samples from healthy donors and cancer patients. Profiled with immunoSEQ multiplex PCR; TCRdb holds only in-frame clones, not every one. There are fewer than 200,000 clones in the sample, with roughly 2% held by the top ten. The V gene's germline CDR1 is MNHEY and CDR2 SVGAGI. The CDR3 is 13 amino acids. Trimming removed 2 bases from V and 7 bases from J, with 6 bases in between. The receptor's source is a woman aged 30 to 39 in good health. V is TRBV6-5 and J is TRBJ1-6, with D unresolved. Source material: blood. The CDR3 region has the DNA TGTGCCAGCAGTTACGGGGAAAATTCACCCCTCCACTTT. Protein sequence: CASSYGENSPLHF.